This T cell receptor (beta chain) derives from a study of identical twins. This CDR3 is 14 amino acids long. One entry per CDR3 protein results from TCRdb running MiXCR on the 5' RACE reads. The sample yields about 460,000 distinct CDR3 sequences, approximately 15% seen once. This clonotype was counted between two and nine times. The data also belong to a second study, concerning yellow fever vaccine responses in identical twins.

The chain couples TRBV21-1 to TRBJ1-5; no DNA check was done on the table's D call, TRBD1. TRBV21-1 is shown as a pseudogene. This clonotype was sampled from a woman aged 18-29 years in good health. Sequencing was carried out using CD4+ T cells sorted from blood. The DNA of the CDR3 is TGTGCCAGCAGCATATTAAGGGGGTCTCAGCCCCAGCATTTT. Translating it yields CASSILRGSQPQHF.